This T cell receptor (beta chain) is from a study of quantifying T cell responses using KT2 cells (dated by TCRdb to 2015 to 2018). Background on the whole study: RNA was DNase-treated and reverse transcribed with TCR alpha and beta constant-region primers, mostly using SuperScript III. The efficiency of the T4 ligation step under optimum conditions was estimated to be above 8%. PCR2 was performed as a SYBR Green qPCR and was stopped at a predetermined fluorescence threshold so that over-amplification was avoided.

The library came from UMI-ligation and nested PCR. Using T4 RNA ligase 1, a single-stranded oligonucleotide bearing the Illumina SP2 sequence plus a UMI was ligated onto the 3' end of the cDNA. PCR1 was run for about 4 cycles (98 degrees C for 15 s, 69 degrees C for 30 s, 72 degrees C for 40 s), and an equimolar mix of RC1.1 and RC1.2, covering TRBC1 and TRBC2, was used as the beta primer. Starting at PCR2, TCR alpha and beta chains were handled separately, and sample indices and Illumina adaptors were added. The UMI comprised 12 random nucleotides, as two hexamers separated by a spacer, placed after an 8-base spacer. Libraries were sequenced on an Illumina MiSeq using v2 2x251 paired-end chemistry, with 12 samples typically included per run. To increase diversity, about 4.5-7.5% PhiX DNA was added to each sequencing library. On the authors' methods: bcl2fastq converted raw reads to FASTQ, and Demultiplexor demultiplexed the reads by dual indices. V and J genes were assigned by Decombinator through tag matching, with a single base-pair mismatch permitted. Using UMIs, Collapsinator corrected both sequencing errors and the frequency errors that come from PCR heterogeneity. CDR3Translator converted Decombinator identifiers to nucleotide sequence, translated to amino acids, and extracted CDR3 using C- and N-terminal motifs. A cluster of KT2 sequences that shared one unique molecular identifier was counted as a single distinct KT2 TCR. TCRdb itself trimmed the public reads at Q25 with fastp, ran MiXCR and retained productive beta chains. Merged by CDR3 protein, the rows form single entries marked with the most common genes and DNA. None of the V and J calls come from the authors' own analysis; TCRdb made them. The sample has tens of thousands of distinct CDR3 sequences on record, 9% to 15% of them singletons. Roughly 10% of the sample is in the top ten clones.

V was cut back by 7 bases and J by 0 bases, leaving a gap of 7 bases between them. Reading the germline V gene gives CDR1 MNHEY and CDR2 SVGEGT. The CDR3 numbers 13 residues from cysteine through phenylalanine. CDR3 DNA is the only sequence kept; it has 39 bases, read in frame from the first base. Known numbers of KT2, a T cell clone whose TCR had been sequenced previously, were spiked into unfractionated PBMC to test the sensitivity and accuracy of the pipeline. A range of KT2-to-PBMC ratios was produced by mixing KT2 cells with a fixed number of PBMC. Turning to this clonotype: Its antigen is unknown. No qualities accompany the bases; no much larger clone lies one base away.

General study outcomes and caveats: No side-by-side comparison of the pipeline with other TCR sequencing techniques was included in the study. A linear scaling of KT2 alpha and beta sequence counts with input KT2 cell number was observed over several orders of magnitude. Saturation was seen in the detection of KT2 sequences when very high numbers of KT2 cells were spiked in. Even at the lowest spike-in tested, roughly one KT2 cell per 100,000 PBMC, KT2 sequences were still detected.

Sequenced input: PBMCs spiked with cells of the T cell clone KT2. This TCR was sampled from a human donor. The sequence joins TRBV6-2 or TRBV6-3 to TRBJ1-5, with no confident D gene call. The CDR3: CASTRYSNQPQHF. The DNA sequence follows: TGTGCCAGCACCAGATATAGCAATCAGCCCCAGCATTTT.